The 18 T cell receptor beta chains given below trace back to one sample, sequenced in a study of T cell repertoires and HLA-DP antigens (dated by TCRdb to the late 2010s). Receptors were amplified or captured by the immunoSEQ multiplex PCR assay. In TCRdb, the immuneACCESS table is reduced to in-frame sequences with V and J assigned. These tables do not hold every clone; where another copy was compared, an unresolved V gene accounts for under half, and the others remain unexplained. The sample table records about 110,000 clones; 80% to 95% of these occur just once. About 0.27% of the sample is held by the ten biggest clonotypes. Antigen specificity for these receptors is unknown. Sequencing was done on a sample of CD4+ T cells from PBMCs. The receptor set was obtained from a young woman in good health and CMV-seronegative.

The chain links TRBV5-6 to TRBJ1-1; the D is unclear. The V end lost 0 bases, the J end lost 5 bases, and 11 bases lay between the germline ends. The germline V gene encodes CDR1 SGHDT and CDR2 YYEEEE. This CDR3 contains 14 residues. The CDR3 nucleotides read TGTGCCAGCAGCTTGGAGGCCGAAGGAACTGAAGCTTTCTTT. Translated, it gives CASSLEAEGTEAFF.

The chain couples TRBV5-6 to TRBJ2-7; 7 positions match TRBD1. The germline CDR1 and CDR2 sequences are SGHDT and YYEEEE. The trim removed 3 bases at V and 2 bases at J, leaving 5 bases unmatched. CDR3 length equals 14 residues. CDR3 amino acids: CASSSLDRPYEQYF. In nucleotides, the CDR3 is TGTGCCAGCAGCTCACTGGACAGGCCCTACGAGCAGTACTTC.

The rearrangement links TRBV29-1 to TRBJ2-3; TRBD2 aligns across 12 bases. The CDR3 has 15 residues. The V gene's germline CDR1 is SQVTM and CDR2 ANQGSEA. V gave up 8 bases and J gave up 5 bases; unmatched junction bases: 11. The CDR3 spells CSLTLAGGPGDTQYF. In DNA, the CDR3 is TGCAGCTTAACCCTAGCGGGGGGGCCCGGAGATACGCAGTATTTT.

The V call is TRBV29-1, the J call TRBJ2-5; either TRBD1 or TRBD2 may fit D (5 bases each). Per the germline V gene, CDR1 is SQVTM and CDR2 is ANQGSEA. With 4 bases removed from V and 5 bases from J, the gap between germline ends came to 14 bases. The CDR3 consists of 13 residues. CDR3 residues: CSVVGRVAETQYF. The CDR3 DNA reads TGCAGCGTTGTGGGCAGGGTAGCGGAGACCCAGTACTTC.

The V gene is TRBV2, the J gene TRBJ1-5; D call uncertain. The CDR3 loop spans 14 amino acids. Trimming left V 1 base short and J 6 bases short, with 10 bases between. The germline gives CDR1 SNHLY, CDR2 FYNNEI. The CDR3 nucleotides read TGTGCCAGCAGTGAAGAACGAAGGGCTCAGCCCCAGCATTTT. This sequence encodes CASSEERRAQPQHF.

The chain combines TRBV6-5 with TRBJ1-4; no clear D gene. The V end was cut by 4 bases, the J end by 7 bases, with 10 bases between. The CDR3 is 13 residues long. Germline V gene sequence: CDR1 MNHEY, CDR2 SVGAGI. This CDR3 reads CASSWSSREKLFF. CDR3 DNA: TGTGCCAGCAGTTGGTCCAGCCGTGAAAAACTGTTTTTT.

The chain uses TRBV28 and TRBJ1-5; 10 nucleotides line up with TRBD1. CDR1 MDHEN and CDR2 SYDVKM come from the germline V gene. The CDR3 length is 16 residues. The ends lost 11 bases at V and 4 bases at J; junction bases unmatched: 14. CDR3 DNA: TGTGCCGCCTCTAACCGGGACAGGGGTCGAAATCAGCCCCAGCATTTT. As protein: CAASNRDRGRNQPQHF.

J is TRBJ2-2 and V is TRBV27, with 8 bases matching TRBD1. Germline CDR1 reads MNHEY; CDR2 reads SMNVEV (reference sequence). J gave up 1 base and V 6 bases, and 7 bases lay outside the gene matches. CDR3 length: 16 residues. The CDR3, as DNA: TGTGCCAGCAGCTTTTGGACAGGGCGGAACACCGGGGAGCTGTTTTTT. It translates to CASSFWTGRNTGELFF.

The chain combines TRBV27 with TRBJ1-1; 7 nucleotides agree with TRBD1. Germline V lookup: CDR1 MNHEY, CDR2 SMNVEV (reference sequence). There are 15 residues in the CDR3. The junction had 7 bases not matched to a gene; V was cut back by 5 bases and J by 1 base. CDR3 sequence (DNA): TGTGCCAGCAGTGGAGGACAGGTGGAGAACACTGAAGCTTTCTTT. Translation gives CASSGGQVENTEAFF.

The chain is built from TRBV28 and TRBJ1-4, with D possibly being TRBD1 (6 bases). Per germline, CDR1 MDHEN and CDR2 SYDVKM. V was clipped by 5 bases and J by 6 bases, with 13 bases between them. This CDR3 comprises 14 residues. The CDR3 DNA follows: TGTGCCAGCAGTGTGGACAGAGCCGATGAAAAACTGTTTTTT. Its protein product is CASSVDRADEKLFF.

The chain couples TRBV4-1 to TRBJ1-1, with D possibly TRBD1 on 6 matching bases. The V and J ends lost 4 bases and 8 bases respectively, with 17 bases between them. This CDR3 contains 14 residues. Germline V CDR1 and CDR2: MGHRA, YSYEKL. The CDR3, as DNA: TGCGCCAGCAGCCGCTTCCGGGGGCCAGGGGAAGCTTTCTTT. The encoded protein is CASSRFRGPGEAFF.

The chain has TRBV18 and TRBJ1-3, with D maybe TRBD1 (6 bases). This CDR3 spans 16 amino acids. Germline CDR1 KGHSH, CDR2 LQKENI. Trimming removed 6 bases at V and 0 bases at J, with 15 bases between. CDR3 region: CASSATGSSSGNTIYF. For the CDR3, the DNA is TGTGCCAGCTCCGCGACAGGCAGCAGCTCTGGAAACACCATATATTTT.

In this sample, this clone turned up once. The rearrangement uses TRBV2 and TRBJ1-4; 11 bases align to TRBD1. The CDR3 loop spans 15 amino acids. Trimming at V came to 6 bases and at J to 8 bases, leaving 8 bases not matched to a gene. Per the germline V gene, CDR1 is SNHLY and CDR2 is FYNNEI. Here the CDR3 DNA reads TGTGCCAGCAGGGACAGGGGGCGTTTGGCAGAAAAACTGTTTTTT. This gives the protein CASRDRGRLAEKLFF. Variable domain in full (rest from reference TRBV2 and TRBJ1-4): EPEVTQTPSHQVTQMGQEVILRCVPISNHLYFYWYRQILGQKVEFLVSFYNNEISEKSEIFDDQFSVERPDGSNFTLKIRSTKLEDSAMYFCASRDRGRLAEKLFFGSGTQLSVL.

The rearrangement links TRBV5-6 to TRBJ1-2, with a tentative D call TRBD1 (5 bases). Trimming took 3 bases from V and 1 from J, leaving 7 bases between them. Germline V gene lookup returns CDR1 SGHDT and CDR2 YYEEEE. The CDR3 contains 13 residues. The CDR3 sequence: CASSSGHNYGYTF. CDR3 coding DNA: TGTGCCAGCAGCTCTGGACATAACTATGGCTACACCTTC.

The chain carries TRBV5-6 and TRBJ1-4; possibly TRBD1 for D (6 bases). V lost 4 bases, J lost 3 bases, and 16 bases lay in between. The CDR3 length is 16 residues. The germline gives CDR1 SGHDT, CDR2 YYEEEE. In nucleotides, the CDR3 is TGTGCCAGCAGCATACGGACAGTCTCTTCTAATGAAAAACTGTTTTTT. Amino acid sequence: CASSIRTVSSNEKLFF.

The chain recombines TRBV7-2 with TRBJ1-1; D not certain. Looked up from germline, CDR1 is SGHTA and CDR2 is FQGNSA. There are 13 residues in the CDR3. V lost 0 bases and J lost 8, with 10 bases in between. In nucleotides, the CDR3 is TGTGCCAGCAGCTTAGCCGGCGGAGCCGAAGCTTTCTTT. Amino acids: CASSLAGGAEAFF.

The CDR3 DNA reads TGTGCCAGCAGCCAAGATCACTACTACAATGAGCAGTTCTTC. It yields the protein CASSQDHYYNEQFF. The rearrangement uses TRBV14 and TRBJ2-1; D unresolved. The CDR3 is 14 residues long. The V gene's germline CDR1 is SGHDN and CDR2 FVKESK. V lost 0 bases to trimming and J lost 3 bases, with 6 bases between them.

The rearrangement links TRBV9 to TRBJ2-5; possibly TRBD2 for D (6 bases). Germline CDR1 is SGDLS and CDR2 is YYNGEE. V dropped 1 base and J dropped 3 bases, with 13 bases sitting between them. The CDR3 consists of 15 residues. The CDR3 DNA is TGTGCCAGCAGCGTATCCGGGGGAGCTAAAGAGACCCAGTACTTC. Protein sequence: CASSVSGGAKETQYF.